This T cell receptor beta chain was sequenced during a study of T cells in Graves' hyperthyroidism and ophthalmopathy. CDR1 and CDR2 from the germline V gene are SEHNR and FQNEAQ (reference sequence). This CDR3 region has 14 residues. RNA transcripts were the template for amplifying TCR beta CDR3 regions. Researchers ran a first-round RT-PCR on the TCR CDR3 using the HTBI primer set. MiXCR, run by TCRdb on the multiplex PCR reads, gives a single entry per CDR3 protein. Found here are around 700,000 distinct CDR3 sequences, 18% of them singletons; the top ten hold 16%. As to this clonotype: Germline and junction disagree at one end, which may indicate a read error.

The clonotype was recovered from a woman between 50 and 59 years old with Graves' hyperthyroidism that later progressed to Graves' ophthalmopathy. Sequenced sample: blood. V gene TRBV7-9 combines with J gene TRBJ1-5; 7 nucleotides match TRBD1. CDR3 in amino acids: CASSTGQVGQPRHF. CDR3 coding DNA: TGTGCCAGCAGCACCGGACAGGTCGGACAGCCCCGGCATTTT. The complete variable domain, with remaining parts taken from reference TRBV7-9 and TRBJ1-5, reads DTGVSQNPRHKITKRGQNVTFRCDPISEHNRLYWYRQTLGQGPEFLTYFQNEAQLEKSRLLSDRFSAERPKGSFSTLEIQRTEQGDSAMYLCASSTGQVGQPRHFGDGTRLSIL.